This T cell receptor (beta chain) is drawn from a study of T cells after yellow fever vaccination. This clonotype has ten or more counts. This CDR3 has 13 amino acids. Germline-derived CDR1 and CDR2 are SQVTM and ANQGSEA. The V gene lost 7 bases and the J gene lost 4 bases, with 16 bases spanning the gap. The TCR cDNA carried a universal primer site and UMIs from 5'RACE template switching. TCRdb redid the calling of the 5' RACE reads with MiXCR, one entry per CDR3 protein. The sample has more than 50,000 distinct CDR3 sequences; 5% to 6.5% are singletons. Sequences were derived from PBMCs, either bulk or a sorted T-cell subset (CD4+, CD8+, memory, or dextramer-sorted; not recorded which), sampled on the day of the yellow fever booster vaccination. This sequence joins TRBV29-1 and TRBJ1-1; the D is unclear. The clonotype originates from a man aged 18 to 35 who received the YFV17D yellow fever vaccine. In DNA, the CDR3 is TGCAGCGCTGACACCCGACCAACCACTGAAGCTTTCTTT. Amino acids: CSADTRPTTEAFF.